This T cell receptor (beta chain) comes out of a study of T-cell memory formation after mild COVID-19. This clonotype was found a few times. TCRdb called the 5' RACE reads again in MiXCR, with one record for every CDR3 protein. The table records hundreds of thousands of distinct CDR3 sequences, around 27% of them present only once. This CDR3 has 15 amino acids. V trimming: 2 bases; J trimming: 3 bases; junction bases outside the gene matches: 5. Germline loops: CDR1 SGHRS, CDR2 YFSETQ. The sequenced sample consisted of PBMCs or a T cell subset sorted from them (not recorded which). The chain combines TRBV5-1 with TRBJ2-1, with 7 bases aligning to TRBD1. The source is an adult woman who had mild COVID-19 (a few samples of this study predate the infection). Cell type and time point are not known. This CDR3 reads CASSFEQGHYNEQFF. In DNA form, the CDR3 reads TGCGCCAGCAGCTTCGAACAGGGGCACTACAATGAGCAGTTCTTC.